The next 5 T cell receptor beta chains were all read from a single sample in a study of blood T cell repertoires in COVID-19 (dated by TCRdb to about 2020). The library was built by means of the immunoSEQ multiplex PCR assay. As stored in TCRdb, this immuneACCESS dataset retains in-frame rearrangements with V and J assigned. A fraction of the clones does not appear; measured against another copy, unresolved V genes explain less than half of the discrepancy, and the remainder lacks a known reason. For this sample the table gives roughly 500,000 clones, of which roughly 90% were detected only once. Of the sample, 1.8% falls within the top ten clones. The specimen was PBMCs or T cells enriched from blood (not recorded which). The receptors stem from a woman aged 40 to 55 who had recovered from COVID-19.

In nucleotides, the CDR3 is TGTGCCAGTAGAACCGGGACAGGGGGAATCACAGATACGCAGTATTTT. It specifies CASRTGTGGITDTQYF. This chain joins TRBV19 and TRBJ2-3; TRBD1 agrees at 11 bases. This CDR3 comprises 16 residues. J was trimmed by 2 bases and V by 6 bases; bases with no gene match: 7. Germline CDR1 reads LNHDA; CDR2 reads SQIVND (reference sequence).

This chain joins TRBV9 and TRBJ2-3; 11 nucleotides match TRBD2. Germline V gives CDR1 SGDLS, CDR2 YYNGEE. This CDR3 is built from 14 residues. V gave up 4 bases and J gave up 4 bases; unmatched junction bases: 2. The CDR3 coding sequence is TGTGCCAGCAGCACTAGCGGGAGCGCAGATACGCAGTATTTT. This codes for CASSTSGSADTQYF.

The chain couples TRBV28 to TRBJ2-7; D call uncertain. Germline lookup yields CDR1 MDHEN and CDR2 SYDVKM. V lost 7 bases, J lost 0 bases, and 10 bases lay in between. The CDR3 length is 13 residues. The CDR3 is CASKIQSSYEQYF. The CDR3 nucleotides are TGTGCCAGCAAAATACAAAGCTCCTACGAGCAGTACTTC.

The chain uses TRBV14 and TRBJ2-2, with 12 bases identical to TRBD2. Germline lookup yields CDR1 SGHDN and CDR2 FVKESK. This CDR3 contains 17 residues. Losses at the gene ends were 4 bases for V and 7 bases for J; bases not matched to a gene: 10. CDR3 sequence reads: CASSPETSGRSGGELFF. The CDR3 nucleotides are TGTGCCAGCAGCCCGGAGACTAGCGGGAGATCTGGCGGGGAGCTGTTTTTT.

This clone has just a few counts. The chain uses TRBV5-4 and TRBJ1-1; 7 bases are a match to TRBD1. The CDR3 is 16 amino acids. Germline V CDR1 and CDR2: SGHNT, YYREEE (reference sequence). Germline trimming cut 6 bases from V and 6 bases from J; bases unmatched to any gene: 17. CDR3 sequence reads: CASTPGRGQSSAEAFF. The CDR3 region has the DNA TGTGCCAGCACCCCTGGTCGGGGACAGTCAAGCGCTGAAGCTTTCTTT.